Presented here are 31 T cell receptor beta chains from one specimen sequenced in a study of monozygotic twins with inflammatory bowel disease. Reprocessing the 5' RACE reads, TCRdb reports a single entry for every CDR3 protein and omits DNA. Recorded for this sample: about 330,000 distinct CDR3 sequences. Source material: blood. These receptors were obtained from a human donor with ulcerative colitis or Crohn's disease, or a healthy co-twin of an affected twin (not recorded which).

V and J are TRBV5-1 and TRBJ1-4; TCRdb selects TRBD1, and the lack of DNA leaves this call unchecked. This CDR3 spans 16 amino acids. Per germline, CDR1 SGHRS and CDR2 YFSETQ. The CDR3 spells CASSAGQTATNEKLFF.

The chain uses TRBV29-1 and TRBJ2-5. Germline values: CDR1 SQVTM, CDR2 ANQGSEA. CDR3 size: 11 residues. CDR3 loop: CSVAGMETQYF.

The chain recombines TRBV14 with TRBJ2-2; the TCRdb D gene call, TRBD2, has no DNA to confirm it. Germline lookup yields CDR1 SGHDN and CDR2 FVKESK. This CDR3 contains 17 residues. The CDR3 here is CASSQARTSGVTGELFF.

The chain is built from TRBV14 and TRBJ2-1; lacking DNA, the TRBD2 call made by TCRdb goes unchecked. Germline V gene data show CDR1 as SGHDN and CDR2 as FVKESK. This CDR3 spans 16 amino acids. Here the CDR3 reads CASSPVAGTLYNEQFF. The full variable domain, rest sourced from reference TRBV14 and TRBJ2-1, is EAGVTQFPSHSVIEKGQTVTLRCDPISGHDNLYWYRRVMGKEIKFLLHFVKESKQDESGMPNNRFLAERTGGTYSTLKVQPAELEDSGVYFCASSPVAGTLYNEQFFGPGTRLTVL.

The CDR3 loop reads CAIGRESTDTQYF. This sequence joins TRBV10-3 and TRBJ2-3; TCRdb names TRBD2, which stays unverified in the absence of DNA. Germline CDR1 is ENHRY and CDR2 is SYGVKD. The CDR3 extends over 13 amino acids.

The chain employs TRBV20-1 and TRBJ1-6; TCRdb selects TRBD1, and the lack of DNA leaves this call unchecked. CDR3 length equals 13 residues. CDR1 DFQATT and CDR2 SNEGSKA come from the germline V gene (reference sequence). The CDR3: CSAWGQSNSPLHF.

The rearrangement links TRBV5-4 to TRBJ1-4; TCRdb proposes TRBD1, but this gene call is untestable without DNA. Germline V gene sequence: CDR1 SGHNT, CDR2 YYREEE (reference sequence). The CDR3 has 15 residues. This CDR3 is CASSSNLPGMGKLFF.

V usage is TRBV7-3 and J usage is TRBJ2-1; the TCRdb call, TRBD2, lacks DNA for checking. The CDR3 is 16 residues long. Looked up from germline, CDR1 is SGHTA and CDR2 is FQGTGA. CDR3 protein: CASSRRASNMFDEQFF.

The chain has TRBV28 and TRBJ1-5. Germline loops: CDR1 MDHEN, CDR2 SYDVKM. The CDR3 length is 12 residues. Here the CDR3 reads CASSYSNQPQHF.

This chain links TRBV12-3 or TRBV12-4 with TRBJ1-2; TCRdb reports TRBD1, a call that lacks DNA to check it against. This CDR3 is 15 amino acids long. CDR3 region: CASRPTGTALYGYTF.

The chain employs TRBV6-1 and TRBJ2-7; TCRdb calls TRBD2, which cannot be checked without DNA. Germline assignment: CDR1 MNHNS and CDR2 SASEGT. The CDR3 extends over 12 amino acids. CDR3 loop: CASTRGPNEQYF.

V is TRBV24-1 and J is TRBJ2-7; TCRdb indicates TRBD2, and absent DNA this call remains unverified. Looked up from germline, CDR1 is KGHDR and CDR2 is SFDVKD. The CDR3 totals 13 residues. CDR3 residues: CATSGTASYEQYF.

The rearrangement links TRBV12-3 or TRBV12-4 to TRBJ1-1. This CDR3 spans 12 amino acids. This CDR3 is CASSFEAAEAFF.

The V and J genes are TRBV9 and TRBJ1-2. Germline V gene lookup returns CDR1 SGDLS and CDR2 YYNGEE. The CDR3 loop spans 13 amino acids. The CDR3 region is CASSVSGGGVYTF.

The chain combines TRBV20-1 with TRBJ2-5; TCRdb reports TRBD2, a call that lacks DNA to check it against. CDR1 and CDR2 (germline): DFQATT, SNEGSKA (reference sequence). CDR3 length equals 13 residues. CDR3 in amino acids: CRGSGLSSETQYF.

The chain has TRBV5-1 and TRBJ2-1; checking the TCRdb D call of TRBD2 is not possible without DNA. The CDR3 sequence is 14 residues long. Per the germline V gene, CDR1 is SGHRS and CDR2 is YFSETQ. This CDR3 reads CASNQASGHNEQFF.

The chain employs TRBV27 and TRBJ2-1. CDR3 length: 13 residues. In germline, CDR1 is MNHEY, CDR2 SMNVEV (reference sequence). The CDR3 sequence: CASSFNFYYEQFF.

This chain connects TRBV30 to TRBJ2-1; the TCRdb call, TRBD2, lacks DNA for checking. This CDR3 region has 14 residues. The V gene's germline CDR1 is GTSNPN and CDR2 SVGIG (reference sequence). CDR3 amino acids: CAWSQGLAVNEQFF.

This chain links TRBV20-1 with TRBJ2-1; the D call from TCRdb, TRBD1, cannot be confirmed without DNA. This CDR3 region has 12 residues. Germline values: CDR1 DFQATT, CDR2 SNEGSKA (reference sequence). The CDR3: CSATTEYNEQFF.

This CDR3 reads CSVEELTGFQPGTF. The rearrangement joins TRBV29-1 to TRBJ1-2; TCRdb reports TRBD1, a call that lacks DNA to check it against. CDR1 and CDR2 (germline): SQVTM, ANQGSEA. The CDR3 covers 14 residues.

The chain uses TRBV7-9 and TRBJ2-7; TCRdb designates TRBD2, a call that cannot be tested without DNA. Germline V CDR1 and CDR2: SEHNR, FQNEAQ (reference sequence). CDR3 length: 16 residues. The CDR3 loop reads CASSFTSSGSSYEQYF.

The chain recombines TRBV7-9 with TRBJ1-2. CDR3 length: 13 amino acids. Germline-derived CDR1 and CDR2 are SEHNR and FQNEAQ (reference sequence). The CDR3 sequence: CASRLSGGDGYTF.

The chain joins TRBV5-6 to TRBJ2-4; the D call of TRBD1 rests on TCRdb alone, since no DNA is present to check it. CDR1 is SGHDT and CDR2 is YYEEEE in the germline V gene. This CDR3 is 13 amino acids long. The CDR3 loop reads CASSKTGLDIQYF.

The rearrangement uses TRBV5-1 and TRBJ2-1; TCRdb's D gene call, TRBD2, goes unchecked for lack of DNA. This CDR3 is built from 16 residues. Germline V gene data show CDR1 as SGHRS and CDR2 as YFSETQ. Here the CDR3 reads CASSLFIAGRVNEQFF. The entire variable domain, with the rest obtained from reference TRBV5-1 and TRBJ2-1, is as follows: KAGVTQTPRYLIKTRGQQVTLSCSPISGHRSVSWYQQTPGQGLQFLFEYFSETQRNKGNFPGRFSGRQFSNSRSEMNVSTLELGDSALYLCASSLFIAGRVNEQFFGPGTRLTVL.

V usage is TRBV7-8 and J usage is TRBJ1-4. Germline V gene data show CDR1 as SGHVS and CDR2 as FQNEAQ. The CDR3 is 15 residues long. CDR3 amino acids: CASRRLGSSREKLFF.

V and J are TRBV20-1 and TRBJ2-7; without DNA, the TCRdb call of TRBD1 cannot be checked. Germline values: CDR1 DFQATT, CDR2 SNEGSKA (reference sequence). The CDR3 spans 15 residues. CDR3 amino acids: CSAPYSRGRSYEQYF.

Here the CDR3 reads CASSPNRAGDWYKSNQPQHF. This chain uses TRBV18 with TRBJ1-5; TCRdb names TRBD1, which stays unverified in the absence of DNA. Germline V gives CDR1 KGHSH, CDR2 LQKENI. The CDR3 has 20 amino acids. Full variable domain (missing parts from reference TRBV18 and TRBJ1-5): NAGVMQNPRHLVRRRGQEARLRCSPMKGHSHVYWYRQLPEEGLKFMVYLQKENIIDESGMPKERFSAEFPKEGPSILRIQQVVRGDSAAYFCASSPNRAGDWYKSNQPQHFGDGTRLSIL.

The V and J genes are TRBV28 and TRBJ2-3; no DNA is available, so the TRBD2 call from TCRdb remains unchecked. CDR1 and CDR2 (germline): MDHEN, SYDVKM. The CDR3 contains 14 residues. CDR3 region: CATSGTAFGDTQYF. Filled out from reference TRBV28 and TRBJ2-3, the complete variable domain reads DVKVTQSSRYLVKRTGEKVFLECVQDMDHENMFWYRQDPGLGLRLIYFSYDVKMKEKGDIPEGYSVSREKKERFSLILESASTNQTSMYLCATSGTAFGDTQYFGPGTRLTVL.

The genes are TRBV20-1 and TRBJ2-7; TCRdb gives TRBD1 as the D gene, but with no DNA this cannot be confirmed. Germline CDR1 and CDR2: DFQATT and SNEGSKA (reference sequence). CDR3 length equals 14 residues. This CDR3 is CSAPPRQASYEQYF.

J is TRBJ2-1 and V is TRBV10-3; TCRdb returns TRBD2, unconfirmable since there is no DNA. Looked up from germline, CDR1 is ENHRY and CDR2 is SYGVKD. The CDR3 is 13 residues long. CDR3 sequence reads: CAIGGTYTNEQFF.

This chain joins TRBV7-9 and TRBJ2-7; the TCRdb D gene call, TRBD1, has no DNA to confirm it. The CDR3 contains 14 residues. Germline loops: CDR1 SEHNR, CDR2 FQNEAQ (reference sequence). The CDR3 sequence is CASSPMGQPYEQYF. The full variable domain, rest sourced from reference TRBV7-9 and TRBJ2-7, is DTGVSQNPRHKITKRGQNVTFRCDPISEHNRLYWYRQTLGQGPEFLTYFQNEAQLEKSRLLSDRFSAERPKGSFSTLEIQRTEQGDSAMYLCASSPMGQPYEQYFGPGTRLTVT.